The 6 T cell receptor beta chains reported below all come from one sample, sequenced in a study of cytomegalovirus exposure and HLA in healthy donors. PCR primers comprised 60 Vbeta and 13 Jbeta primers. Data came from immunoSEQ multiplex PCR; TCRdb stores just in-frame clones and leaves some out. Listed are some 41,000 clones; more than 5% falls within the top ten. Sequenced: PBMCs. These receptors were collected from a young man in good health and CMV-seronegative.

This chain connects TRBV28 to TRBJ2-7; possible D gene TRBD2, 7 bases. This CDR3 region has 16 residues. Germline V gene lookup returns CDR1 MDHEN and CDR2 SYDVKM. V shed 6 bases and J shed 6 bases, with 24 bases lying between them. CDR3 coding DNA: TGTGCCAGCAGGGGGGACTACAGGTTAACCAGGGGCGAGCAGTACTTC. Translation: CASRGDYRLTRGEQYF.

Concerning this clone: Additional DNA sequences in this sample encode the identical CDR3. This chain connects TRBV15 to TRBJ1-2, with 8 bases identical to TRBD1. CDR1 is LNHNV, CDR2 YYDKDF, per germline (reference sequence). This CDR3 spans 15 amino acids. V lost 0 bases, J lost 5 bases, and 5 bases stayed unmatched. CDR3 in amino acids: CATSRDLTGGYGYTF. DNA of the CDR3: TGTGCCACCAGCAGAGACCTAACAGGGGGATATGGCTACACCTTC. The complete variable domain, with remaining parts taken from reference TRBV15 and TRBJ1-2, reads DAMVIQNPRYQVTQFGKPVTLSCSQTLNHNVMYWYQQKSSQAPKLLFHYYDKDFNNEADTPDNFQSRRPNTSFCFLDIRSPGLGDTAMYLCATSRDLTGGYGYTFGSGTRLTVV.

The V call is TRBV25-1, the J call TRBJ1-1; D not resolved. The V gene lost 3 bases and the J gene lost 5 bases, with 7 bases spanning the gap. CDR1 and CDR2 from the germline V gene are MGHDK and SYGVNS. The CDR3 has 12 amino acids. The CDR3 DNA reads TGTGCCAGCAGTGATCGGTGGACTGAAGCTTTCTTT. Protein: CASSDRWTEAFF.

The rearrangement joins TRBV4-1 to TRBJ2-7; 9 bases are shared with TRBD1. The CDR3 covers 15 residues. Losses at the gene ends were 4 bases for V and 6 bases for J; bases not matched to a gene: 10. Per germline, CDR1 MGHRA and CDR2 YSYEKL. The CDR3 reads CASSPGTGGLVEQYF. CDR3 nucleotides: TGCGCCAGCAGCCCCGGCACAGGGGGCCTCGTCGAGCAGTACTTC.

J is TRBJ2-5 and V is TRBV7-9, with TRBD2 identical over 7 bases. Germline lookup yields CDR1 SEHNR and CDR2 FQNEAQ (reference sequence). The V and J ends lost 5 bases and 5 bases, in that order; junction bases with no gene match: 8. This CDR3 has 14 amino acids. CDR3 nucleotides: TGTGCCAGCAGCCAGGGCGGGGGAAAGGAGACCCAGTACTTC. Translating it yields CASSQGGGKETQYF.

The CDR3 DNA is TGTGCCAGCAGCCAAACAGGGGATGGACGTGAAAAACTGTTTTTT. This gives the protein CASSQTGDGREKLFF. The chain combines TRBV4-2 with TRBJ1-4; 7 nucleotides agree with TRBD1. Germline CDR1 and CDR2: LGHNA and YNFKEQ. The V segment lost 2 bases and the J segment 7 bases; nucleotides outside the gene matches: 7. This CDR3 is built from 15 residues.